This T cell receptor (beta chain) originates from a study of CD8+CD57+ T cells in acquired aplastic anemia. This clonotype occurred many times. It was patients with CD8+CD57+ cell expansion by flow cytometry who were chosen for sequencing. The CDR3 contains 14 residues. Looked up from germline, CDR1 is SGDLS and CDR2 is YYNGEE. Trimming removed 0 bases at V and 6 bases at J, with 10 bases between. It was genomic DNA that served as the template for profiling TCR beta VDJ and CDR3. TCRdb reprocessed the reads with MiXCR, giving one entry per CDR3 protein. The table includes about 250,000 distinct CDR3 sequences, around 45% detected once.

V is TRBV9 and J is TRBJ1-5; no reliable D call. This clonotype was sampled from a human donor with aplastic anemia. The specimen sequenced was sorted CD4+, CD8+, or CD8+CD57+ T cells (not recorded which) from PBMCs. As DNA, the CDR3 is TGTGCCAGCAGCGTAGATGGCAGCTCTCAGCCCCAGCATTTT. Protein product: CASSVDGSSQPQHF. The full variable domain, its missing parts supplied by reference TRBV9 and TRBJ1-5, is DSGVTQTPKHLITATGQRVTLRCSPRSGDLSVYWYQQSLDQGLQFLIQYYNGEERAKGNILERFSAQQFPDLHSELNLSSLELGDSALYFCASSVDGSSQPQHFGDGTRLSIL.